Listed below are T cell receptor beta chains from one sample, sequenced in a study of T cells in Graves' hyperthyroidism and ophthalmopathy. In TCRdb, the multiplex PCR reads were re-called with MiXCR into one record per CDR3 protein. This table has some 440,000 distinct CDR3 sequences, around a sixth appearing once. The sample taken for sequencing was blood. All receptors come from a woman younger than 35 with Graves' hyperthyroidism. Both conserved end residues are part of each CDR3. Each record gives: D gene, clone size, V gene, J gene, CDR3 protein, CDR3 DNA. A D gene is named only where the DNA matches it firmly. Part of the rows lack a size; the others show once, few, many or a class for expanded clones.

NA	NA	TRBV6-1	TRBJ1-6	CASSDPVDYNSPLHF	TGTGCCAGCAGCGATCCGGTCGACTATAATTCACCCCTCCACTTT
NA	few	TRBV5-1	TRBJ2-5	CASSRTPAGQETQYF	TGCGCCAGCAGCAGGACACCCGCAGGTCAAGAGACCCAGTACTTC
NA	many	TRBV2	TRBJ2-1	CASAPRGQGEQFF	TGTGCCAGTGCACCGCGGGGGCAAGGTGAGCAGTTCTTC
TRBD1	many	TRBV10-1	TRBJ2-7	CASSGHSDRRPYEQYF	TGCGCCAGCAGCGGACATTCGGACAGGCGGCCCTACGAGCAGTACTTC
NA	NA	TRBV5-1	TRBJ1-5	CASSDGGSNQPQHF	TGCGCCAGCTCCGATGGGGGTTCCAATCAGCCCCAGCATTTT
NA	many	TRBV20-1	TRBJ2-5	CSAALGSQETQYF	TGCAGTGCTGCCCTGGGGAGCCAAGAGACCCAGTACTTC
NA	few	TRBV6-1	TRBJ2-2	CASSLVQGLAAGELFF	TGTGCCAGCAGTCTTGTACAGGGTCTGGCCGCCGGGGAGCTGTTTTTT
NA	few	TRBV6-4	TRBJ1-1	CASKSMGGSTEAFF	TGTGCCAGCAAGAGTATGGGGGGGAGCACTGAAGCTTTCTTT
TRBD1	many	TRBV13	TRBJ1-5	CASSIQGVGQPQHF	TGTGCCAGCAGTATACAGGGGGTTGGTCAGCCCCAGCATTTT
NA	many	TRBV11-2	TRBJ1-1	CASGAAGNTEAFF	TGTGCCAGCGGTGCGGCAGGGAACACTGAAGCTTTCTTT
TRBD1	NA	TRBV6-1	TRBJ2-3	CASSVLDRGSDTQYF	TGTGCCAGCAGTGTACTGGACAGGGGGTCAGATACGCAGTATTTT
TRBD2	few	TRBV7-9	TRBJ2-2	CASSPGTSGSNQDGELFF	TGTGCCAGCAGTCCCGGGACTAGCGGGAGTAATCAAGACGGGGAGCTGTTTTTT
TRBD1	many	TRBV12-5	TRBJ1-1	CASGLGQGSTEAFF	TGTGCTAGTGGTTTGGGACAGGGGTCTACTGAAGCTTTCTTT
NA	NA	TRBV20-1	TRBJ2-1	CSAREAGKEYNEQFF	TGCAGTGCTAGAGAGGCGGGGAAAGAGTACAATGAGCAGTTCTTC
TRBD2	few	TRBV29-1	TRBJ2-1	CSAEGGAGLSYNEQFF	TGCAGCGCAGAGGGAGGAGCGGGGCTTTCCTACAATGAGCAGTTCTTC
NA	NA	TRBV29-1	TRBJ2-3	CSAGVSYGKGTYF	TGCAGCGCTGGGGTGTCTTACGGCAAGGGCACGTATTTT
NA	many	TRBV5-1	TRBJ2-1	CASSLGGAVSYNEQFF	TGCGCCAGCAGCTTGGGTGGGGCAGTATCCTACAATGAGCAGTTCTTC
NA	NA	TRBV7-8	TRBJ1-5	CASSLSSWGGGNQPQHF	TGTGCCAGCAGCTTATCTTCGTGGGGCGGTGGCAATCAGCCCCAGCATTTT
TRBD2	many	TRBV27	TRBJ2-1	CASSAIAGGYNEQFF	TGTGCCAGCAGTGCCATAGCGGGAGGCTACAATGAGCAGTTCTTC
NA	NA	TRBV5-1	TRBJ1-5	CASSSGPNQPQHF	TGCGCCAGCAGCTCAGGGCCGAATCAGCCCCAGCATTTT
TRBD1	few	TRBV19	TRBJ1-3	CASSQRGQGSGNTIYF	TGTGCCAGTAGCCAAAGGGGACAGGGCTCTGGAAACACCATATATTTT
NA	many	TRBV12-3/TRBV12-4	TRBJ2-1	CASSFGKYNEQFF	TGTGCCAGCAGTTTTGGGAAATACAATGAGCAGTTCTTC
TRBD2	few	TRBV10-2	TRBJ2-5	CASSELAGYQETQYF	TGCGCCAGCAGTGAGCTAGCGGGGTACCAAGAGACCCAGTACTTC
NA	many	TRBV2	TRBJ2-2	CASSDPGRTGELFF	TGTGCCAGCAGTGATCCGGGACGGACCGGGGAGCTGTTTTTT
NA	many	TRBV5-6	TRBJ2-7	CASSTVGGHEQYF	TGTGCCAGCAGCACGGTTGGGGGCCACGAGCAGTACTTC
NA	many	TRBV28	TRBJ2-2	CASRRGINTGELFF	TGTGCCAGCCGGAGGGGAATCAACACCGGGGAGCTGTTTTTT
TRBD2	NA	TRBV7-2	TRBJ2-1	CASSPRLAGGPTSYNEQFF	TGTGCCAGCAGCCCAAGACTAGCGGGGGGCCCCACTTCCTACAATGAGCAGTTCTTC
TRBD2	many	TRBV7-2	TRBJ2-3	CASSLARLAGGRTDTQYF	TGTGCCAGCAGCTTAGCGCGATTAGCGGGAGGTCGCACAGATACGCAGTATTTT
NA	NA	TRBV25-1	TRBJ2-1	CASSEYNPNEQFF	TGTGCCAGCAGTGAATATAATCCCAATGAGCAGTTCTTC
NA	NA	TRBV7-6	TRBJ2-1	CASSSNLPNEQFF	TGTGCCAGCAGCTCCAATTTACCCAATGAGCAGTTCTTC
NA	many	TRBV28	TRBJ2-3	CASSLQRSTDTQYF	TGTGCCAGCAGCCTTCAAAGAAGCACAGATACGCAGTATTTT
NA	NA	TRBV9	TRBJ1-2	CASSEGRGNYGYTF	TGTGCCAGCAGCGAGGGCAGAGGGAACTATGGCTACACCTTC
NA	many	TRBV7-8	TRBJ2-1	CASSSSRGQLYNEQFF	TGTGCCAGCAGCTCCTCGAGGGGCCAACTTTACAATGAGCAGTTCTTC
NA	NA	TRBV14	TRBJ2-1	CASSQDWGNTYNEQFF	TGTGCCAGCAGCCAAGACTGGGGGAATACCTACAATGAGCAGTTCTTC
TRBD1	many	TRBV20-1	TRBJ2-3	CSAPGTGTDTQYF	TGCAGTGCCCCCGGGACAGGGACAGATACGCAGTATTTT
NA	NA	TRBV2	TRBJ2-3	CASWRAATSTDTQYF	TGTGCCAGCTGGCGGGCAGCGACTAGCACAGATACGCAGTATTTT
NA	many	TRBV27	TRBJ2-7	CASSLIRGVVLYEQYF	TGTGCCAGCAGTCTGATCCGCGGGGTCGTCCTCTACGAGCAGTACTTC
NA	many	TRBV20-1	TRBJ2-1	CSARDWGTDHNEQFF	TGCAGTGCTAGAGATTGGGGAACCGACCACAATGAGCAGTTCTTC
NA	many	TRBV20-1	TRBJ2-7	CSAAAGLDSSEQYF	TGCAGTGCCGCCGCGGGACTCGACTCGAGCGAGCAGTACTTC
NA	many	TRBV5-1	TRBJ2-1	CASSLAANSYNEQFF	TGCGCCAGCAGCTTGGCAGCGAACTCCTACAATGAGCAGTTCTTC
TRBD1	many	TRBV28	TRBJ1-4	CASSGWDRDSGEKLFF	TGTGCCAGCAGTGGATGGGACAGGGATTCGGGTGAAAAACTGTTTTTT
TRBD2	many	TRBV10-3	TRBJ2-5	CAISPGLAGRGETQYF	TGTGCCATCAGCCCAGGACTAGCGGGGCGAGGGGAGACCCAGTACTTC
NA	few	TRBV10-3	TRBJ1-3	CGPGGPGNTIYF	TGTGGGCCCGGGGGTCCTGGAAACACCATATATTTT
TRBD2	NA	TRBV12-3/TRBV12-4	TRBJ2-2	CASSLISGRAQNTGELFF	TGTGCCAGCAGTTTAATCAGCGGGAGGGCCCAGAACACCGGGGAGCTGTTTTTT
NA	once	TRBV11-2	TRBJ1-6	CASSQDSPNSPLHF	TGTGCCAGCAGCCAAGACTCTCCGAATTCACCCCTCCACTTT
NA	few	TRBV24-1	TRBJ2-3	CATSDPGWDPDTQYF	TGTGCCACCAGTGATCCCGGATGGGACCCAGATACGCAGTATTTT
TRBD2	few	TRBV15	TRBJ2-7	CATSEPGGEQYF	TGTGCCACCAGCGAGCCGGGAGGCGAGCAGTACTTC
TRBD1	many	TRBV19	TRBJ1-2	CASSSAGTGGYGYTF	TGTGCCAGTAGTAGCGCCGGGACAGGGGGCTATGGCTACACCTTC
TRBD1	NA	TRBV19	TRBJ1-1	CAKAGNTRTGEINTEAFF	TGTGCCAAAGCCGGAAATACTAGGACAGGGGAGATTAACACTGAAGCTTTCTTT
NA	many	TRBV20-1	TRBJ1-5	CSARAPRVGVNQPQHF	TGCAGTGCTAGAGCTCCTAGGGTAGGGGTCAATCAGCCCCAGCATTTT
NA	many	TRBV18	TRBJ1-1	CASSPPAPNTEAFF	TGTGCCAGCTCACCTCCAGCTCCGAACACTGAAGCTTTCTTT
NA	few	TRBV18	TRBJ2-7	CASSPLRQLLGAYEQYF	TGTGCCAGCTCACCACTACGGCAGCTCCTAGGGGCCTACGAGCAGTACTTC
NA	NA	TRBV29-1	TRBJ1-5	CSVDPSRGRGNQPQHF	TGCAGCGTTGACCCCTCGCGAGGAAGGGGTAATCAGCCCCAGCATTTT
NA	many	TRBV6-1	TRBJ1-2	CASSPRTATNYGYTF	TGTGCCAGCAGCCCCCGGACAGCTACTAACTATGGCTACACCTTC